A selection of T cell receptor beta chains follows, all from one sample in a study of T cells after posttransplantation cyclophosphamide. TCRdb's copy holds only in-frame clones and misses some; the assay was immunoSEQ multiplex PCR. The sample was found to contain about 12,000 clones, and every one recurs. The sequenced sample consisted of PBMCs. Source of these receptors: a woman aged 35 to 49 in good health, CMV-negative, and a related stem cell transplant donor. The CDR3 runs from the conserved cysteine through the conserved F or W. The D gene is left open where the match is weak. The listing skips clone size in some rows; elsewhere it reads once, few, many or a size class.

abundance	d_gene	v_gene	j_gene	CDR3aa	CDR3nt
many	TRBD2	TRBV7-8	TRBJ2-2	CASSPTGLAGVNTGELFF	TGTGCCAGCAGCCCGACGGGACTAGCGGGAGTGAACACCGGGGAGCTGTTTTTT
many	TRBD2	TRBV19	TRBJ2-5	CASSIHPGTSEYGETQYF	TGTGCCAGTAGTATCCACCCCGGGACTAGCGAGTATGGAGAGACCCAGTACTTC
many	-	TRBV11-3	TRBJ2-1	CASSIAGRYNEQFF	TGTGCCAGCAGCATCGCCGGCAGGTACAATGAGCAGTTCTTC
few	TRBD2	TRBV18	TRBJ2-5	CASSPTTHPRGETQYF	TGTGCCAGCTCACCTACGACCCATCCGCGGGGGGAGACCCAGTACTTC
many	TRBD2	TRBV4-2	TRBJ2-1	CASSQDPGLVFAEQFF	TGTGCCAGCAGCCAAGATCCGGGACTAGTATTCGCTGAGCAGTTCTTC
-	TRBD1	TRBV9	TRBJ2-7	CASSVTGTDPYEQYF	TGTGCCAGCAGCGTAACCGGGACAGATCCCTACGAGCAGTACTTC
many	TRBD1	TRBV28	TRBJ2-7	CASRGTLGQGAEEQYF	TGTGCCAGCAGAGGTACATTGGGACAGGGGGCTGAAGAGCAGTACTTC
many	-	TRBV18	TRBJ2-1	CASSTLERGPGHEQFF	TGTGCCAGCTCTACTCTTGAAAGGGGCCCTGGGCATGAGCAGTTCTTC
many	TRBD2	TRBV10-2	TRBJ2-2	CASRLTSGESYTGELFF	TGCGCCAGCAGACTCACTAGCGGGGAATCATACACCGGGGAGCTGTTTTTT
-	TRBD2	TRBV23-1	TRBJ2-5	CASSQSERGRETQYF	TGCGCCAGCAGTCAATCGGAGCGGGGGCGAGAGACCCAGTACTTC
many	TRBD2	TRBV2	TRBJ2-3	CATLTASGRMDTQYF	TGTGCCACACTTACGGCTAGCGGGAGAATGGATACGCAGTATTTT
medium-sized	TRBD1	TRBV10-2	TRBJ2-7	CASRRDRAYEQYF	TGCGCCAGCAGGAGGGACAGGGCTTACGAGCAGTACTTC
many	-	TRBV5-1	TRBJ1-2	CASSLALRDYGYTF	TGCGCCAGCAGCTTGGCCCTCAGGGACTATGGCTACACCTTC